This entry describes one TCR beta chain. Its specificity is unknown. V lost 0 bases, J lost 4 bases, and 18 bases lay in between. This CDR3 is 17 amino acids long. In germline, CDR1 is SGHAT, CDR2 FQNNGV. The sample originates from a study of cytotoxic CD8 clonotypes in ibrutinib-treated CLL. Study at large: The subjects consisted of ten to twelve relapsed/refractory and 15 treatment-naive individuals, with around 17 IGHV unmutated. An average of about 250,000 productive templates and 94,082 productive rearrangements was obtained per sample.

Study results and caveats: Baseline levels were approached again at progression, after clonality had risen at ibrutinib response. Public clonotypes occurred uncommonly; on treatment, they contracted or remained stable.

Measured with immunoSEQ multiplex PCR; TCRdb has only the in-frame clones, and not every one. Of 76,000 or so clones in the sample, less than 90% were seen once. The chain carries TRBV11-2 and TRBJ2-5; maybe TRBD1 (5 bases). The input for sequencing was PBMCs, taken after 24 months of ibrutinib treatment. The TCR comes from a human donor with chronic lymphocytic leukemia. The CDR3 bases are TGTGCCAGCAGCTTAGAGTTCGCCACAACCCAGGGAGAGACCCAGTACTTC. Encoded protein: CASSLEFATTQGETQYF.